The 4 T cell receptor beta chains given below trace back to one sample, sequenced in a study of blood T cell repertoires in COVID-19. Sequenced by immunoSEQ multiplex PCR; TCRdb stores in-frame clones only, minus some. The sample lists roughly 300,000 clones; around 87% were seen once. Sequencing used peripheral blood. Receptors were obtained from a woman in her forties or fifties who had recovered from COVID-19.

The CDR3 spells CASSLGLGMSSYEQYF. The CDR3, as DNA: TGTGCCAGCAGCTTAGGATTGGGCATGAGCTCCTACGAGCAGTACTTC. The gene calls are TRBV7-2 and TRBJ2-7, with D unresolved. This CDR3 comprises 16 residues. CDR1 and CDR2 (germline): SGHTA, FQGNSA. Deletions cut 1 base from V and 0 bases from J, with 13 bases between. Full variable domain (rest looked up from reference TRBV7-2 and TRBJ2-7): GAGVSQSPSNKVTEKGKDVELRCDPISGHTALYWYRQSLGQGLEFLIYFQGNSAPDKSGLPSDRFSAERTGGSVSTLTIQRTQQEDSAVYLCASSLGLGMSSYEQYFGPGTRLTVT.

This clone appeared a single time. The chain has TRBV10-3 and TRBJ1-5; no clear D gene. Looked up from germline, CDR1 is ENHRY and CDR2 is SYGVKD. The CDR3 has 13 amino acids. Trimming removed 3 bases from V and 9 bases from J, with 12 bases in between. The chain's CDR3 is CAISERELRPQHF. The CDR3, as DNA: TGTGCCATCAGTGAAAGGGAGTTGAGGCCCCAGCATTTT.

V gene TRBV7-2 combines with J gene TRBJ2-1; 13 bases match TRBD2. From germline, CDR1 is SGHTA and CDR2 FQGNSA. The CDR3 length is 18 residues. V dropped 1 base and J dropped 4; count of bases not matched to a gene: 7. The CDR3 DNA reads as TGTGCCAGCAGCTTAGGATGGGGGACTAGCGGGGCATACAATGAGCAGTTCTTC. Translated: CASSLGWGTSGAYNEQFF.

The J gene is TRBJ2-3, the V gene TRBV4-3; 11 positions match TRBD2. The V gene's germline CDR1 is LGHNA and CDR2 YSLEER. The CDR3 length is 15 residues. J gave up 4 bases and V 3 bases, and 3 bases lay outside the gene matches. The CDR3 nucleotides read TGCGCCAGCAGCCACACTAGCGGGAGTGCAGATACGCAGTATTTT. Encoded protein: CASSHTSGSADTQYF.